One and the same sample provided the 24 T cell receptor beta chains below, sequenced in a study of prognosis after radiotherapy for stage I lung cancer. Amplicons of TCR beta CDR3 were generated from genomic DNA by two-round multiplex PCR. First-round PCR used primers specific to each TRBV and TRBJ gene. MiXCR, run by TCRdb on the multiplex PCR reads, gives a single entry per CDR3 protein. Seen here are around 19,000 distinct CDR3 sequences, around three fifths observed once, and the top ten hold around 27%. The source was PBMCs, collected before or after stereotactic body radiation therapy (not recorded which). The receptors stem from a donor over 45 with non-small cell lung cancer.

This clonotype is medium-sized within its sample. V is TRBV20-1 and J is TRBJ1-6, with 9 positions matching TRBD1. V was pared by 5 bases and J by 10 bases, with 9 bases of the junction left unmatched. Germline values: CDR1 DFQATT, CDR2 SNEGSKA (reference sequence). The CDR3 sequence is 14 residues long. Here the CDR3 DNA reads TGCAGTGCTCAACCCCCGGGACAGGGATCACCCCTCCACTTT. Amino acid sequence: CSAQPPGQGSPLHF.

In this sample, this clonotype turned up many times. CDR3 in DNA: TGTGCCAGCAGCTTGTCCGCGGGAGGGCCGGAGACCCAGTACTTC. This translates into CASSLSAGGPETQYF. This rearrangement joins TRBV7-9 to TRBJ2-5; 9 nucleotides agree with TRBD2. With 3 bases clipped from V and 5 bases from J, the junction kept 7 bases outside the gene matches. CDR1 is SEHNR, CDR2 FQNEAQ, per germline (reference sequence). The length of the CDR3 is 15 residues.

This clonotype is judged medium-sized. The rearrangement uses TRBV12-3 or TRBV12-4 and TRBJ1-3; D possibly corresponds to TRBD1 (5 bases). With 1 base removed from V and 2 bases from J, the gap between germline ends came to 9 bases. The CDR3 is made up of 15 amino acids. CDR3: CASSLVGRAGNTIYF. CDR3 nucleotides: TGTGCCAGCAGTTTAGTGGGCAGGGCTGGAAACACCATATATTTT.

This clonotype was seen many times. An end of the junction differs from the germline gene, which may be a read error. V gene TRBV19 combines with J gene TRBJ2-5; tentatively, D is TRBD1 (5 bases). The germline gives CDR1 LNHDA, CDR2 SQIVND (reference sequence). The CDR3 is 14 amino acids. The CDR3 spells CASRIDSSQETQYF. CDR3 sequence (DNA): TGTGCCAGTAGGATAGACAGTTCCCAAGAGACCCAGTACTTC.

The rearrangement links TRBV28 to TRBJ2-2, with a tentative D call TRBD2 (5 bases). Trimming stripped 6 bases from V and 6 bases from J, with 5 bases between. The CDR3 consists of 11 residues. Germline V gene lookup returns CDR1 MDHEN and CDR2 SYDVKM. CDR3 nucleotide sequence: TGTGCCAGCAGGGGAGCCGGGGAGCTGTTTTTT. Translating gives CASRGAGELFF.

The chain recombines TRBV11-1 with TRBJ2-2; D remains unclear. CDR1 is SGHAT and CDR2 is FQDESV in the germline V gene (reference sequence). Trimming left V 7 bases short and J 4 bases short, with 13 bases between. The CDR3 loop spans 14 amino acids. CDR3 sequence reads: CASNILGSTGELFF. In DNA, the CDR3 is TGTGCCAGCAACATATTAGGAAGCACCGGGGAGCTGTTTTTT. Full variable domain (remainder filled in from reference TRBV11-1 and TRBJ2-2): EAEVAQSPRYKITEKSQAVAFWCDPISGHATLYWYRQILGQGPELLVQFQDESVVDDSQLPKDRFSAERLKGVDSTLKIQPAELGDSAMYLCASNILGSTGELFFGEGSRLTVL.

This clonotype showed up many times. The genes are TRBV28 and TRBJ1-1; 11 bases map to TRBD1. Per germline, CDR1 MDHEN and CDR2 SYDVKM. Unmatched junction bases numbered 2, after V lost 8 bases and J lost 0 bases. The CDR3 sequence is 14 residues long. The CDR3 region has the DNA TGTGCCAGCGGACAGGGGGCCCTGAACACTGAAGCTTTCTTT. Its translation is CASGQGALNTEAFF.

Comment on this clonotype: Being one base from a much bigger clone, this may be a read error. The chain carries TRBV7-6 and TRBJ2-5; 9 nucleotides align to TRBD2. The V and J ends lost 0 bases and 6 bases, in that order; junction bases with no gene match: 5. CDR3 length: 15 residues. The V gene's germline CDR1 is SGHVS and CDR2 FNYEAQ. In DNA, the CDR3 is TGTGCCAGCAGCTTAGCTGGCGGGGGGGTAAAGACCCAGTACTTC. Protein product: CASSLAGGGVKTQYF. Full variable domain (rest looked up from reference TRBV7-6 and TRBJ2-5): GAGVSQSPRYKVTKRGQDVALRCDPISGHVSLYWYRQALGQGPEFLTYFNYEAQQDKSGLPNDRFSAERPEGSISTLTIQRTEQRDSAMYRCASSLAGGGVKTQYFGPGTRLLVL.

This clonotype has a count of ten or more. The rearrangement joins TRBV18 to TRBJ2-7, with D possibly TRBD2 on 6 matching bases. Per the germline V gene, CDR1 is KGHSH and CDR2 is LQKENI. This CDR3 contains 14 residues. V lost 3 bases and J 2 bases, leaving 11 bases between the germline ends. CDR3 sequence (DNA): TGTGCCAGCTCACCCTCGGGAGAGACCTACGAGCAGTACTTC. It is translated as CASSPSGETYEQYF.

Concerning this clonotype: It is likely a read error, because the conserved phenylalanine at the end of the CDR3 is missing. The chain joins TRBV28 to TRBJ2-7; 8 nucleotides match TRBD1. The CDR3 extends over 15 amino acids. Germline V CDR1 and CDR2: MDHEN, SYDVKM. J gave up 3 bases and V 6 bases, and 10 bases lay outside the gene matches. CDR3 coding DNA: TGTGCCAGCAGCTGGTCCGGTACAGGGGGCTACGAGCAGTACCTC. Translating gives CASSWSGTGGYEQYL.

Here the CDR3 DNA reads TGTGCCTGGAGGAGGGGTCGCGGGGCCTCTGGGGCCAACGTCCTGACTTTC. It yields the protein CAWRRGRGASGANVLTF. V gene TRBV30 combines with J gene TRBJ2-6, with D perhaps TRBD2 (6 bases). CDR3 length equals 17 residues. CDR1 GTSNPN and CDR2 SVGIG come from the germline V gene (reference sequence). The V and J ends lost 3 bases and 0 bases respectively, with 15 bases between them.

The chain joins TRBV28 to TRBJ1-5, with 9 nucleotides matching TRBD1. The trim removed 7 bases at V and 5 bases at J, leaving 9 bases unmatched. This CDR3 is built from 15 residues. Germline V gene lookup returns CDR1 MDHEN and CDR2 SYDVKM. This CDR3 reads CASTRDRELYQPQHF. CDR3 nucleotides: TGTGCCAGCACCAGGGACAGGGAGCTCTATCAGCCCCAGCATTTT.

This clonotype was detected only a few times. The chain couples TRBV20-1 to TRBJ2-2, with D maybe TRBD1 (6 bases). Per the germline V gene, CDR1 is DFQATT and CDR2 is SNEGSKA (reference sequence). V shed 0 bases and J shed 0 bases, with 11 bases lying between them. The CDR3 has 16 amino acids. CDR3 sequence reads: CSARDAGAANTGELFF. DNA for the CDR3: TGCAGTGCTAGAGATGCAGGGGCCGCGAACACCGGGGAGCTGTTTTTT.

This clonotype qualifies as medium-sized. DNA of the CDR3: TGTGCCAGTGGGAGACTAGCGGTCTACGAGCAGTACTTC. Translated, it gives CASGRLAVYEQYF. The chain combines TRBV28 with TRBJ2-7, with 9 bases lining up with TRBD2. J gave up 3 bases and V 9 bases, and 6 bases lay outside the gene matches. Germline V gene lookup returns CDR1 MDHEN and CDR2 SYDVKM. The CDR3 length is 13 residues.

This clonotype is labeled medium-sized. This rearrangement joins TRBV3-1 to TRBJ1-2; D perhaps matches TRBD1 (5 bases). V gave up 1 base and J gave up 6 bases, with 6 bases separating them. This CDR3 is built from 12 residues. Per germline, CDR1 LGHDT and CDR2 YNNKEL (reference sequence). CDR3 bases: TGTGCCAGCAGCCAAGGGGGCGATGGCTACACCTTC. Translated: CASSQGGDGYTF. Using reference TRBV3-1 and TRBJ1-2 for the parts outside the CDR3, the full variable domain is DTAVSQTPKYLVTQMGNDKSIKCEQNLGHDTMYWYKQDSKKFLKIMFSYNNKELIINETVPNRFSPKSPDKAHLNLHINSLELGDSAVYFCASSQGGDGYTFGSGTRLTVV.

CDR3 coding DNA: TGTGCCCCCTCCCAAGCAGGGACTCATATGTACGAGCAGTACTTC. Protein: CAPSQAGTHMYEQYF. V is TRBV28 and J is TRBJ2-7; the D gene is possibly TRBD2 (6 bases). Germline values: CDR1 MDHEN, CDR2 SYDVKM. The CDR3 consists of 15 residues. The V end was cut by 11 bases, the J end by 4 bases, with 24 bases between.

This clonotype was recorded at least ten times. The CDR3 sequence is CASSLDSDSNQPQHF. The DNA of the CDR3 is TGTGCCAGCAGCCTGGACAGCGATAGCAATCAGCCCCAGCATTTT. J is TRBJ1-5 and V is TRBV3-1; D is perhaps TRBD1 (6 bases). The CDR3 contains 15 residues. Germline loops: CDR1 LGHDT, CDR2 YNNKEL (reference sequence). The V end was cut by 4 bases, the J end by 0 bases, with 10 bases between.

This clonotype appeared many times. The chain links TRBV5-4 to TRBJ2-1; D may be TRBD2 (5 bases). The CDR3 consists of 16 residues. CDR1 and CDR2 (germline): SGHNT, YYREEE (reference sequence). The V end was cut by 0 bases, the J end by 6 bases, with 16 bases between. CDR3 region: CASSLAVDYLRNEQFF. The CDR3 coding sequence is TGTGCCAGCAGCTTGGCCGTAGACTACCTACGCAATGAGCAGTTCTTC.

To note about this clonotype: A read error may explain this, as a much larger clone is one base away. The V gene is TRBV13, the J gene TRBJ2-5; possible D gene TRBD1, 6 bases. The CDR3 is 14 residues long. CDR1 and CDR2 from the germline V gene are PRHDT and FYEKMQ (reference sequence). V was pared by 3 bases and J by 5 bases, with 13 bases between. The CDR3, as DNA: TGTGCCAGCAGCTTCCGGTGGCAGGGGGAGACCCAGTACTTC. Its translation: CASSFRWQGETQYF.

This clonotype has a handful of counts. The rearrangement links TRBV29-1 to TRBJ1-2, with D unresolved. This CDR3 has 12 amino acids. Trimming cost V 4 bases and J 3 bases, with 9 bases left between them. Germline assignment: CDR1 SQVTM and CDR2 ANQGSEA. Here the CDR3 reads CSVVAYDYGYTF. CDR3 in DNA: TGCAGCGTTGTTGCTTACGACTATGGCTACACCTTC.

This clonotype was picked up many times. The V gene is TRBV5-1, the J gene TRBJ1-1, with D tentatively TRBD1 (6 bases). Trimming left V 6 bases short and J 3 bases short, with 15 bases between. Germline CDR1 and CDR2: SGHRS and YFSETQ. This CDR3 spans 14 amino acids. CDR3 sequence: CASKRREGDTEAFF. DNA for the CDR3: TGCGCCAGCAAGCGGAGAGAGGGGGACACTGAAGCTTTCTTT. The full variable domain, with the rest looked up from reference TRBV5-1 and TRBJ1-1, is KAGVTQTPRYLIKTRGQQVTLSCSPISGHRSVSWYQQTPGQGLQFLFEYFSETQRNKGNFPGRFSGRQFSNSRSEMNVSTLELGDSALYLCASKRREGDTEAFFGQGTRLTVV.

This clonotype appeared a few times. V usage is TRBV5-1 and J usage is TRBJ1-3, with a tentative D call TRBD1 (6 bases). V lost 4 bases to trimming and J lost 0 bases, with 23 bases between them. Germline assignment: CDR1 SGHRS and CDR2 YFSETQ. This CDR3 region has 19 residues. The CDR3 DNA follows: TGCGCCAGCAGCGCCCCCGGGTCAGGACAGCCCGTCTCTGGAAACACCATATATTTT. Translated, it gives CASSAPGSGQPVSGNTIYF.

The V gene is TRBV6-5, the J gene TRBJ1-1; D gene ambiguous. Germline V lookup: CDR1 MNHEY, CDR2 SVGAGI. The V end lost 4 bases, the J end lost 2 bases, and 14 bases lay between the germline ends. This CDR3 region has 15 residues. This chain's CDR3 is CASSLRRKSNTEAFF. CDR3 DNA: TGTGCCAGCAGTTTACGGCGAAAGTCAAACACTGAAGCTTTCTTT.

This clonotype has a single count. It may be a read error: a sequence one base away is much more abundant. The rearrangement joins TRBV7-9 to TRBJ1-1; TRBD1 aligns across 9 bases. The germline CDR1 and CDR2 sequences are SEHNR and FQNEAQ (reference sequence). This CDR3 region has 15 residues. V lost 9 bases to trimming and J lost 4 bases; unmatched junction nucleotides: 12. CDR3 sequence (DNA): TGTGCCAGTAACTCCCGGGACAGGGAGAGCACTGAAGCTTTCTTT. Residues: CASNSRDRESTEAFF.